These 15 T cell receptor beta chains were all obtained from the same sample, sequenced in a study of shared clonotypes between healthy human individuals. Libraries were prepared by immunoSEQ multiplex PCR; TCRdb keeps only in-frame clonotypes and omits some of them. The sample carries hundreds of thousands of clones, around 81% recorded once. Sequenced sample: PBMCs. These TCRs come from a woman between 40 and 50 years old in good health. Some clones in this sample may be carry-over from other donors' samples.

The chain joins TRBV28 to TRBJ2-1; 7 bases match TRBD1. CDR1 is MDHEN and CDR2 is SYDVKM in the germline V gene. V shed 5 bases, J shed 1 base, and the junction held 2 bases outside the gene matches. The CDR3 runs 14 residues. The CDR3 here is CASSTQGSYNEQFF. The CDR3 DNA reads TGTGCCAGCAGTACACAGGGGTCCTACAATGAGCAGTTCTTC.

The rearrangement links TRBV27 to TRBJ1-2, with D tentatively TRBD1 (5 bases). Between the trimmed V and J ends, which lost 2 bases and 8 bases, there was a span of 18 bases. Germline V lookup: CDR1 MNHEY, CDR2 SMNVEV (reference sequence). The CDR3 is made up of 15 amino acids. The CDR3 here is CASSLNPLRGEGYTF. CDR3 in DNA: TGTGCCAGCAGTTTAAATCCCTTGAGAGGGGAAGGCTACACCTTC.

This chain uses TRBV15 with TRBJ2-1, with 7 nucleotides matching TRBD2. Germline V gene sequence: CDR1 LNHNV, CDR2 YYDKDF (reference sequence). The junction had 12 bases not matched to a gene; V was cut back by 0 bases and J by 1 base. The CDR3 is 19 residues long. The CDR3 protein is CATSRDRLRSGLSYNEQFF. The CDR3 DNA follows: TGTGCCACCAGCAGAGATCGGCTTCGTAGCGGGCTGTCCTACAATGAGCAGTTCTTC.

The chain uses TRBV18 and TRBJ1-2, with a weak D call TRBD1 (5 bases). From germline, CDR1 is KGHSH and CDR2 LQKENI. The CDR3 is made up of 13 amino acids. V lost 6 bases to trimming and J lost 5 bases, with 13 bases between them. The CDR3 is CASSIGTQYGYTF. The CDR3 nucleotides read TGTGCCAGCTCTATCGGGACGCAGTATGGCTACACCTTC.

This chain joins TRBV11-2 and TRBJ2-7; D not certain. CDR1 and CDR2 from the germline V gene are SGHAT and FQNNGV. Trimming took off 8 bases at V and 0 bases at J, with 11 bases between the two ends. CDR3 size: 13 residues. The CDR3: CASRGPGSYEQYF. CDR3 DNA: TGTGCCAGCCGCGGTCCCGGCTCCTACGAGCAGTACTTC.

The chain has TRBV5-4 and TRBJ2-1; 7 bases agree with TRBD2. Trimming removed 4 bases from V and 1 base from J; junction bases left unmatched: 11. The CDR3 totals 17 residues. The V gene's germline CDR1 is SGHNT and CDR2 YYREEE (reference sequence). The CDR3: CASSGGGSSRSYNEQFF. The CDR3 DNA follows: TGTGCCAGCAGCGGGGGGGGTAGCTCACGGTCCTACAATGAGCAGTTCTTC. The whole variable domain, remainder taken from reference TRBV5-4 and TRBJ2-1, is ETGVTQSPTHLIKTRGQQVTLRCSSQSGHNTVSWYQQALGQGPQFIFQYYREEENGRGNFPPRFSGLQFPNYSSELNVNALELDDSALYLCASSGGGSSRSYNEQFFGPGTRLTVL.

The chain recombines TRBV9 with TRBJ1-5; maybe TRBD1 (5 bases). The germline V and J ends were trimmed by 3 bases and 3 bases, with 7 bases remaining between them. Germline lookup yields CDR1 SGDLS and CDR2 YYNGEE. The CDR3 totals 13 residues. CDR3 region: CASSAGTNQPQHF. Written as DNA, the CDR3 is TGTGCCAGCAGCGCCGGGACCAATCAGCCCCAGCATTTT.

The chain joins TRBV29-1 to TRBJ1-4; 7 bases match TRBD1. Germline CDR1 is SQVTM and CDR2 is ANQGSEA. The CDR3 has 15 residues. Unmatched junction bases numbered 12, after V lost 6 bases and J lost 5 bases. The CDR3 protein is CSVATLGQLNEKLFF. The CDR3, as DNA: TGCAGCGTCGCAACATTGGGACAGTTGAATGAAAAACTGTTTTTT.

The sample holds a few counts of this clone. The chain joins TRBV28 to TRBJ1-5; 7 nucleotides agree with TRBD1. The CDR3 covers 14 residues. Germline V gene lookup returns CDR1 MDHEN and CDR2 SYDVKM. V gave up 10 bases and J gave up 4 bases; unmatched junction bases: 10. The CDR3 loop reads CATRLQGGNQPQHF. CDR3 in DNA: TGTGCCACCCGCCTGCAGGGGGGTAATCAGCCCCAGCATTTT. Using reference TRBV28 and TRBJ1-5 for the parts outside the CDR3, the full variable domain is DVKVTQSSRYLVKRTGEKVFLECVQDMDHENMFWYRQDPGLGLRLIYFSYDVKMKEKGDIPEGYSVSREKKERFSLILESASTNQTSMYLCATRLQGGNQPQHFGDGTRLSIL.

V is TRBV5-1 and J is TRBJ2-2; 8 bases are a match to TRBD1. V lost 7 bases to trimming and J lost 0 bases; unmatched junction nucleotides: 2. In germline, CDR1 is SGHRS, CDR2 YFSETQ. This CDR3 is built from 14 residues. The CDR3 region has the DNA TGCGCCAGCGAGGACAGGGCGAACACCGGGGAGCTGTTTTTT. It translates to CASEDRANTGELFF.

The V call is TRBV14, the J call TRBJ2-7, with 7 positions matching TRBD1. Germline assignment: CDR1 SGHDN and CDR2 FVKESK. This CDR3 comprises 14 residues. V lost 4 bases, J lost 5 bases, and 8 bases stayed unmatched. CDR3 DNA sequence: TGTGCCAGCAGCCTCCCGGGACAGACGGACGAGCAGTACTTC. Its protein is CASSLPGQTDEQYF.

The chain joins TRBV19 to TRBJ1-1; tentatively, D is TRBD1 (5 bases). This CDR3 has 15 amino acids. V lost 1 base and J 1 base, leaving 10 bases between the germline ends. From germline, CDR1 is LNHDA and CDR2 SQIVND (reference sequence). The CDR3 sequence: CASSIGGPANTEAFF. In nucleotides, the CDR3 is TGTGCCAGTAGTATAGGGGGCCCGGCGAACACTGAAGCTTTCTTT.

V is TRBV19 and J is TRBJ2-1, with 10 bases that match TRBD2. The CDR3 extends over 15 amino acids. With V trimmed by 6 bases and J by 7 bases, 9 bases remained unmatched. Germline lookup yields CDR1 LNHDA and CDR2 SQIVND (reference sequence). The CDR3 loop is CASSPRASGSNEQFF. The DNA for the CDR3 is TGTGCCAGTAGCCCCCGGGCTAGCGGGAGTAATGAGCAGTTCTTC.

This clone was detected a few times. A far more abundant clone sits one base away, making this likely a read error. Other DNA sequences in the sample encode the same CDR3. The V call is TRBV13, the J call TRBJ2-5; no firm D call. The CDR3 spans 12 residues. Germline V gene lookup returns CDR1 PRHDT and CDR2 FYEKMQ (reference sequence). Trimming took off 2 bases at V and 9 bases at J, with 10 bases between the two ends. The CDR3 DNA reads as TGTGCCAGCAGCTTAATCGGTACAGCCCAGTACTTC. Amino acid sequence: CASSLIGTAQYF.

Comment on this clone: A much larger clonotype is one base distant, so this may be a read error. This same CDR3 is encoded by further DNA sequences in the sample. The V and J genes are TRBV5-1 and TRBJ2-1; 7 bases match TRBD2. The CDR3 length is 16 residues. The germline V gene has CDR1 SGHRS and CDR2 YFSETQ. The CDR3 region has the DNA TGCGCCAGCAGCCAAACCATAGCGGGTTCCTACAACGAGCAGTTCTTC. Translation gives CASSQTIAGSYNEQFF.